The T cell receptor beta chain described here comes from a study of T cell repertoires in cytomegalovirus infection. Study information: An indication of both CMV infection and matching HLA type came from public TCR beta signatures.

TCRdb analysed the reads with MiXCR anew, one entry per CDR3 protein. The table includes under 150,000 distinct CDR3 sequences, 20% to 30% detected once. V trimming: 5 bases; J trimming: 0 bases; junction bases outside the gene matches: 8. In germline, CDR1 is MNHEY, CDR2 SVGEGT. The CDR3 extends over 18 amino acids. Notes on the study in general: CMV carriers having the relevant HLA were flagged by cumulative public TCR beta family frequency.

There are a few counts of this clonotype. No antigen is known for it. Sample: PBMCs, sequenced either directly or after in vitro stimulation (not recorded which). The receptor comes from a human donor in good health (CMV status not recorded). Some clones in this sample may be carry-over from other donors' samples. V usage is TRBV6-2 or TRBV6-3 and J usage is TRBJ2-3; 13 bases are a match to TRBD2. The CDR3, as DNA: TGTGCCAGCAGTCAACCGGGACTAGCGGGATTTAGCACAGATACGCAGTATTTT. Residues: CASSQPGLAGFSTDTQYF.